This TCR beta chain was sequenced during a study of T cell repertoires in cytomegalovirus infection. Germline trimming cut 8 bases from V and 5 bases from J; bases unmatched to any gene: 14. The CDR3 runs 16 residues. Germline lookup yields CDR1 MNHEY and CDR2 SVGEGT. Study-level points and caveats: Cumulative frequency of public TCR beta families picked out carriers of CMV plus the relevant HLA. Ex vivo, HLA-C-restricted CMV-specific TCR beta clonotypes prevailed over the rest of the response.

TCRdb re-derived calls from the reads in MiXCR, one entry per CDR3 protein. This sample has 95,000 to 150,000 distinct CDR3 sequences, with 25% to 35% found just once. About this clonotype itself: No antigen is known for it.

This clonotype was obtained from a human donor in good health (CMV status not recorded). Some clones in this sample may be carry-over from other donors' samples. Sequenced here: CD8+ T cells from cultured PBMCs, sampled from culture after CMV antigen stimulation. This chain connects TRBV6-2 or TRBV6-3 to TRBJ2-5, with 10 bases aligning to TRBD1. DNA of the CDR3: TGTGCCAGCGCACCCGGGACAGGGGTTAGTCTGGAGACCCAGTACTTC. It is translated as CASAPGTGVSLETQYF.